These T cell receptor beta chains were read from a single sample in a study of T cell responses to AZD1222 COVID-19 vaccine. Assay used: immunoSEQ multiplex PCR; TCRdb lists only in-frame clones, some missing. Of 60,000 or so clones listed, around 84% are singletons. The input for sequencing was peripheral blood, taken on day 0 of AZD1222 vaccination. These receptor sequences come from an adult in good health. Each CDR3 is given with its conserved first and last residue. The order of the fields is J gene, D gene, V gene, clone size, CDR3 DNA, CDR3 protein. D genes are given only for firm matches. A row's size may be missing; if present it is once, few, many or a size class.

J: TRBJ2-5
D: NA
V: TRBV7-2
size: NA
DNA: TGTGCCAGCAGCTTACAGAAGATAGAGACCCAGTACTTC
CDR3: CASSLQKIETQYF

J: TRBJ2-5
D: NA
V: TRBV7-8
size: once
DNA: TGTGCCAGCAGCTTAAATCCAGGGAGGAAGACCCAGTACTTC
CDR3: CASSLNPGRKTQYF

J: TRBJ1-2
D: NA
V: TRBV4-2
size: NA
DNA: TGTGCCAGCAGCCAAGATCGAGGCTACACCTTC
CDR3: CASSQDRGYTF

J: TRBJ1-2
D: NA
V: TRBV5-6
size: once
DNA: TGTGCCAGCAGAAGGACGGCCCCTAACTATGGCTACACCTTC
CDR3: CASRRTAPNYGYTF

J: TRBJ1-2
D: NA
V: TRBV7-9
size: once
DNA: TGTGCCAGCAGCCCAACCTATTACAGGACCTATGGCTACACCTTC
CDR3: CASSPTYYRTYGYTF

J: TRBJ2-5
D: NA
V: TRBV9
size: NA
DNA: TGTGCCAGCAGCGTTTTCGGCGGGAAGTTGGGAGAGACCCAGTACTTC
CDR3: CASSVFGGKLGETQYF

J: TRBJ1-2
D: TRBD1
V: TRBV5-5
size: NA
DNA: TGTGCCAGCAGCTCCAGGACAGGAGAGGGCTACACCTTC
CDR3: CASSSRTGEGYTF

J: TRBJ1-1
D: TRBD1
V: TRBV7-9
size: NA
DNA: TGTGCCAGCAGCGTCAGGGGCCCAGGGGGGGCGACTGAAGCTTTCTTT
CDR3: CASSVRGPGGATEAFF

J: TRBJ1-1
D: NA
V: TRBV7-2
size: NA
DNA: TGTGCCAGCAGCTTAGGCCCCCCAGGGAACACTGAAGCTTTCTTT
CDR3: CASSLGPPGNTEAFF

J: TRBJ2-1
D: NA
V: TRBV6-2/TRBV6-3
size: NA
DNA: TGTGCCAGCAGTCAAGGTGACCTACGGTTCTTC
CDR3: CASSQGDLRFF

J: TRBJ2-7
D: TRBD1
V: TRBV28
size: NA
DNA: TGTGCCAGCAGTCCCCGGACAGGGCGTACGGGCGAGCAGTACTTC
CDR3: CASSPRTGRTGEQYF

J: TRBJ2-3
D: TRBD2
V: TRBV27
size: NA
DNA: TGTGCCAGCAGTTTACCCAGGACTAGCGGGATCACAGATACGCAGTATTTT
CDR3: CASSLPRTSGITDTQYF

J: TRBJ2-2
D: TRBD2
V: TRBV7-9
size: few
DNA: TGTGCCATCTCCCCAGGGACTAGCGGGAGGTTCGCCGGGGAGCTGTTTTTT
CDR3: CAISPGTSGRFAGELFF

J: TRBJ2-6
D: NA
V: TRBV19
size: NA
DNA: TGTGCCAGTAGCTCCAGGGCCAGGATGTTGGGGGCCAACGTCCTGACTTTC
CDR3: CASSSRARMLGANVLTF

J: TRBJ1-5
D: NA
V: TRBV30
size: few
DNA: TGTGCCTGGAGTCCGGGCAGAGGTTTGTCATTGGGCAATCAGCCCCAGCATTTT
CDR3: CAWSPGRGLSLGNQPQHF

J: TRBJ1-1
D: NA
V: TRBV20-1
size: once
DNA: TGCAGTGCTAGCAGAAACACTGAAGCTTTCTTT
CDR3: CSASRNTEAFF

J: TRBJ2-1
D: TRBD2
V: TRBV28
size: NA
DNA: TGTGCCAGCAGTTGGGACTACCACAATGAGCAGTTCTTC
CDR3: CASSWDYHNEQFF

J: TRBJ2-2
D: NA
V: TRBV18
size: NA
DNA: TGTGCCAGCACCCGACAGGCCATTAACACCGGGGAGCTGTTTTTT
CDR3: CASTRQAINTGELFF

J: TRBJ2-7
D: NA
V: TRBV6-5
size: NA
DNA: TGTGCCAGCAGCCCGAGCTCCTACGAGCAGTACTTC
CDR3: CASSPSSYEQYF

J: TRBJ2-2
D: NA
V: TRBV6-5
size: few
DNA: TGTGCCAGCAGTTACGGCGGGGAGCTGTTTTTT
CDR3: CASSYGGELFF

J: TRBJ2-3
D: NA
V: TRBV4-3
size: NA
DNA: TGCGCCAGCAGCCAGAGATGGGGATCTAGCACAGATACGCAGTATTTT
CDR3: CASSQRWGSSTDTQYF

J: TRBJ1-2
D: NA
V: TRBV7-8
size: NA
DNA: TGTGCCAGCAGCTTGGGGGAGGGGGTCTATGGCTACACCTTC
CDR3: CASSLGEGVYGYTF

J: TRBJ2-5
D: NA
V: TRBV7-3
size: NA
DNA: TGTGCCAGCAGCTTAAATCCGGGCCAAGAGACCCAGTACTTC
CDR3: CASSLNPGQETQYF

J: TRBJ2-1
D: NA
V: TRBV19
size: NA
DNA: TGTGCCAGTAGTATCCGGGTCGGCGATGAGCAGTTCTTC
CDR3: CASSIRVGDEQFF

J: TRBJ2-6
D: TRBD1
V: TRBV7-3
size: NA
DNA: TGTGCCAGCAGCCCGAAAGGACAGGGGGTACCTGGGGCCAACGTCCTGACTTTC
CDR3: CASSPKGQGVPGANVLTF

J: TRBJ1-2
D: NA
V: TRBV18
size: NA
DNA: TGTGCCAGCTCACCGGGGCCGAACTATGGCTACACCTTC
CDR3: CASSPGPNYGYTF

J: TRBJ1-2
D: TRBD1
V: TRBV24-1
size: NA
DNA: TGTGCCACCAGTGATCCCGACAGGGGCTCCAGTGGCTACACCTTC
CDR3: CATSDPDRGSSGYTF

J: TRBJ1-5
D: NA
V: TRBV6-5
size: NA
DNA: TGTGCCAGCAGTCTTAACAGGGGCAATCAGCCCCAGCATTTT
CDR3: CASSLNRGNQPQHF

J: TRBJ2-2
D: NA
V: TRBV6-5
size: NA
DNA: TGTGCCAGCACCCCCGGGTTCACCGGGGAGCTGTTTTTT
CDR3: CASTPGFTGELFF

J: TRBJ1-6
D: NA
V: TRBV11-2
size: NA
DNA: TGTGCCAGCAGCTTAATAGGTCCAGGGAATTCACCCCTCCACTTT
CDR3: CASSLIGPGNSPLHF

J: TRBJ2-3
D: TRBD2
V: TRBV27
size: NA
DNA: TGTGCCAGCAGTTTAAGTCGCGGACTAGCCGTGTACACAGATACGCAGTATTTT
CDR3: CASSLSRGLAVYTDTQYF

J: TRBJ2-7
D: NA
V: TRBV3-1/TRBV3-2
size: NA
DNA: TGTGCCAGCAGCCAAGACGGCGACGAGCAGTACTTC
CDR3: CASSQDGDEQYF

J: TRBJ1-2
D: TRBD1
V: TRBV28
size: NA
DNA: TGTGCCAGCAGTTCGGGCGGACAGGATGGCTACACCTTC
CDR3: CASSSGGQDGYTF

J: TRBJ1-6
D: NA
V: TRBV28
size: NA
DNA: TGTGCCAGCAATCTACGTGGGGGTGCACCCCTCCACTTT
CDR3: CASNLRGGAPLHF

J: TRBJ1-2
D: NA
V: TRBV28
size: NA
DNA: TGTGCCAGCAGATCCTCTGGGCAGGGTATTAGGTATGGCTACACCTTC
CDR3: CASRSSGQGIRYGYTF

J: TRBJ2-1
D: NA
V: TRBV29-1
size: NA
DNA: TGCAGCGTCGGTAGGAATGAGCAGTTCTTC
CDR3: CSVGRNEQFF

J: TRBJ2-3
D: NA
V: TRBV7-2
size: NA
DNA: TGTGCCAGCACCGTGACTAGCACAGATACGCAGTATTTT
CDR3: CASTVTSTDTQYF

J: TRBJ1-6
D: NA
V: TRBV3-1/TRBV3-2
size: NA
DNA: TGTGCCAGCAGCCTATCAAGGGCGGGTTCACCCCTCCACTTT
CDR3: CASSLSRAGSPLHF

J: TRBJ1-2
D: NA
V: TRBV3-1/TRBV3-2
size: NA
DNA: TGTGCCAGCAGCCAAGATCTAGGGGCAGATGGCTACACCTTC
CDR3: CASSQDLGADGYTF

J: TRBJ1-5
D: NA
V: TRBV2
size: NA
DNA: TGTGCCAGCACGGGGGATAGCAATCAGCCCCAGCATTTT
CDR3: CASTGDSNQPQHF

J: TRBJ1-1
D: NA
V: TRBV30
size: NA
DNA: TGTGCCTGGACCCCGGGGGCGCCGGGCACTGAAGCTTTCTTT
CDR3: CAWTPGAPGTEAFF

J: TRBJ1-5
D: NA
V: TRBV4-3
size: NA
DNA: TGCGCCAGCAGCCAAGGTTGGGAGCAGCCCCAGCATTTT
CDR3: CASSQGWEQPQHF

J: TRBJ2-5
D: NA
V: TRBV5-4
size: NA
DNA: TGTGCCAGCAGCCCGGACAAATTGTTTCTAGAGACCCAGTACTTC
CDR3: CASSPDKLFLETQYF

J: TRBJ1-5
D: NA
V: TRBV19
size: once
DNA: TGTGCCAGTGGCCCTCTCTTTTTGGAGCCCCAGCATTTT
CDR3: CASGPLFLEPQHF

J: TRBJ2-3
D: NA
V: TRBV3-1/TRBV3-2
size: NA
DNA: TGTGCCAGCAGCCAAGAAGGGGGGGATACGCAGTATTTT
CDR3: CASSQEGGDTQYF

J: TRBJ1-1
D: NA
V: TRBV19
size: NA
DNA: TGTGCCAGTAGTATAGTTCAAACACCCACTGAAGCTTTCTTT
CDR3: CASSIVQTPTEAFF

J: TRBJ1-2
D: NA
V: TRBV21-1
size: NA
DNA: TGTGCCAGCAGCAAAAGGGTAAAGGTGCCTAACTATGGCTACACCTTC
CDR3: CASSKRVKVPNYGYTF